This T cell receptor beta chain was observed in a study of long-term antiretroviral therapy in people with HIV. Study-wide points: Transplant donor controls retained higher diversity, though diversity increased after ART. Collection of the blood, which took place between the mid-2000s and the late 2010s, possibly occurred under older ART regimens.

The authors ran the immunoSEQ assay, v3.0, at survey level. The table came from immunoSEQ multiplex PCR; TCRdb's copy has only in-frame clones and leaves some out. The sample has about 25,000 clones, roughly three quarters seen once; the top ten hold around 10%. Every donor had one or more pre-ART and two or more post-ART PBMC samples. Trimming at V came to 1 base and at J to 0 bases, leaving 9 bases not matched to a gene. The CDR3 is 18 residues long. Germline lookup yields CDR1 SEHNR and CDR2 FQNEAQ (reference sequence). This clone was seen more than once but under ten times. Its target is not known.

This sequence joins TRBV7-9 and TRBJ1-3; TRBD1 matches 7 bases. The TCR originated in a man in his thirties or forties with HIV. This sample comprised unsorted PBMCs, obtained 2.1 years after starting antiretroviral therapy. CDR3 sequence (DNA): TGTGCCAGCAGCTTAGGGCCCCGACAGGGACTCTCTGGAAACACCATATATTTT. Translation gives CASSLGPRQGLSGNTIYF.